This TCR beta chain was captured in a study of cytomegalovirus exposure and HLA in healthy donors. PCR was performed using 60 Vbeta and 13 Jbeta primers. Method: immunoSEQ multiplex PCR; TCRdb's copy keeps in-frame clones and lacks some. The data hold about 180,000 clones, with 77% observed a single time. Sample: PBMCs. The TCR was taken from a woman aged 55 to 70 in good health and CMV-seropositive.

The CDR3 sequence is CANQPSGTVTYEQYF. The CDR3 DNA sequence: TGCGCCAATCAACCATCCGGGACAGTGACATACGAGCAGTACTTC. The J gene is TRBJ2-7, the V gene TRBV10-1, with 7 positions matching TRBD1. With V trimmed by 10 bases and J by 4 bases, 16 bases remained unmatched. The length of the CDR3 is 15 residues. Germline V gene sequence: CDR1 WNHNN, CDR2 SYGVQD (reference sequence).